These 17 T cell receptor beta chains came from one sample sequenced in a study of human T cells and chemical hapten exposure (dated by TCRdb to the early 2020s). This sample's time point label indicates: patch test 2, 6 weeks after DPC sensitization. Taken with the paper, the label for treatment or condition translates to: therapeutic diphenylcyclopropenone sensitization with weekly scalp DPC. Library construction relied on RACE. Sequencing instrument: NextSeq 500. The public reads were quality trimmed at Q25 with fastp and then assembled into clones with MiXCR by TCRdb, keeping productive beta chains. CDR3 protein sequences are deduplicated, and each keeps its most common genes and DNA. The sample yields roughly 380,000 distinct CDR3 sequences; about 6% were counted once. The ten biggest clones cover about 6% of the sample. This specimen was whole blood, taken in connection with sensitization to the hapten diphenylcyclopropenone (DPC). The receptors were gathered from a woman between 18 and 30 years old with alopecia areata. Some clones in this sample may be carry-over from other donors' samples.

This clonotype was observed many times. The rearrangement joins TRBV12-3 or TRBV12-4 to TRBJ2-3; weak D call: TRBD2 (5 bases). Trimming cost V 5 bases and J 0 bases, with 12 bases left between them. CDR3 length: 15 amino acids. CDR3 nucleotides: TGTGCCAGCAGTCCGGTCGGGGTAAGCACAGATACGCAGTATTTT. Translation gives CASSPVGVSTDTQYF.

CDR3 protein: CASSLSTGVLAFF. CDR3 nucleotides: TGTGCCAGCAGCCTATCCACAGGGGTTCTAGCTTTCTTT. The chain recombines TRBV7-2 with TRBJ1-1; 7 positions match TRBD1. The V and J ends lost 5 bases and 10 bases, in that order; junction bases with no gene match: 10. The CDR3 is made up of 13 amino acids. Germline assignment: CDR1 SGHTA and CDR2 FQGNSA.

This clonotype showed up many times. The chain links TRBV7-2 to TRBJ2-3, with 9 bases fitting TRBD2. The V and J ends lost 4 bases and 2 bases, in that order; junction bases with no gene match: 4. CDR3 length: 15 residues. CDR1 and CDR2 from the germline V gene are SGHTA and FQGNSA. For the CDR3, the DNA is TGTGCCAGCAGCTCCCTAGCGGGGAACACAGATACGCAGTATTTT. This gives the protein CASSSLAGNTDTQYF.

This clonotype turned up a few times. The rearrangement joins TRBV6-6 to TRBJ2-5, with D possibly matching TRBD1 (5 bases). Germline loops: CDR1 MNHNY, CDR2 SVGAGI (reference sequence). This CDR3 is 13 amino acids long. V lost 7 bases and J lost 2, with 11 bases in between. The CDR3 nucleotides are TGTGCCAGCAACGAGAGACAGCAAGAGACCCAGTACTTC. This encodes CASNERQQETQYF.

The CDR3 bases are TGTGCCAGCAGTAAGACAGGGGGCGACACTGAAGCTTTCTTT. Encoded protein: CASSKTGGDTEAFF. The genes are TRBV25-1 and TRBJ1-1; TRBD1 matches at 10 bases. The CDR3 extends over 14 amino acids. Losses at the gene ends were 5 bases for V and 3 bases for J; bases not matched to a gene: 3. Germline V lookup: CDR1 MGHDK, CDR2 SYGVNS.

The V gene is TRBV2, the J gene TRBJ1-6, with D maybe TRBD1 (6 bases). V was clipped by 4 bases and J by 4 bases, with 11 bases between them. The CDR3 spans 15 residues. In germline, CDR1 is SNHLY, CDR2 FYNNEI. CDR3 protein: CASSADSLYNSPLHF. CDR3 in DNA: TGTGCCAGCAGTGCGGACAGCCTGTATAATTCACCCCTCCACTTT.

This clonotype came up a few times. The rearrangement links TRBV10-3 to TRBJ2-1; D unresolved. The CDR3 extends over 13 amino acids. Trimming shortened V by 5 bases and J by 2 bases, and 7 bases separated the two germline ends. Per germline, CDR1 ENHRY and CDR2 SYGVKD. CDR3 sequence: CAISSGTYNEQFF. CDR3 nucleotide sequence: TGTGCCATCAGTAGTGGGACCTACAATGAGCAGTTCTTC.

The chain links TRBV20-1 to TRBJ2-1, with 8 bases aligning to TRBD2. The V and J ends lost 4 bases and 1 base, in that order; junction bases with no gene match: 6. The germline V gene has CDR1 DFQATT and CDR2 SNEGSKA (reference sequence). The length of the CDR3 is 15 residues. The CDR3 DNA reads TGCAGTGCTACGACGGGGGGGTCATCCTACAATGAGCAGTTCTTC. Translating it yields CSATTGGSSYNEQFF.

CDR3 loop: CSADASQGQYF. Written as DNA, the CDR3 is TGCAGTGCAGATGCCAGTCAGGGGCAGTATTTT. The V call is TRBV20-1, the J call TRBJ2-3, with D tentatively TRBD1 (5 bases). The germline V gene encodes CDR1 DFQATT and CDR2 SNEGSKA (reference sequence). The CDR3 has 11 amino acids. Trimming removed 6 bases at V and 11 bases at J, with 15 bases between.

The rearrangement links TRBV7-9 to TRBJ2-7; 7 nucleotides align to TRBD2. Trimming at V came to 1 base and at J to 3 bases, leaving 6 bases not matched to a gene. The CDR3 contains 15 residues. Germline V gene sequence: CDR1 SEHNR, CDR2 FQNEAQ (reference sequence). CDR3 amino acids: CASSLGAGALYEQYF. CDR3 bases: TGTGCCAGCAGCTTAGGGGCGGGAGCCCTCTACGAGCAGTACTTC.

This clonotype has a count of ten or more. This rearrangement joins TRBV28 to TRBJ1-5; 8 nucleotides agree with TRBD1. The CDR3 is made up of 14 amino acids. V shed 5 bases, J shed 8 bases, and the junction held 8 bases outside the gene matches. The germline V gene encodes CDR1 MDHEN and CDR2 SYDVKM. The CDR3 is CASSPGQVREPQHF. Here the CDR3 DNA reads TGTGCCAGCAGTCCGGGACAGGTCAGGGAGCCCCAGCATTTT. The complete variable domain, with remaining parts taken from reference TRBV28 and TRBJ1-5, reads DVKVTQSSRYLVKRTGEKVFLECVQDMDHENMFWYRQDPGLGLRLIYFSYDVKMKEKGDIPEGYSVSREKKERFSLILESASTNQTSMYLCASSPGQVREPQHFGDGTRLSIL.

There are many counts of this clonotype. V usage is TRBV5-6 and J usage is TRBJ2-7; 7 bases are shared with TRBD2. Germline-derived CDR1 and CDR2 are SGHDT and YYEEEE. The CDR3 is 15 amino acids. V trimming: 4 bases; J trimming: 4 bases; junction bases outside the gene matches: 11. CDR3 amino acids: CASSGEGRPVYEQYF. CDR3 coding DNA: TGTGCCAGCAGCGGGGAGGGACGCCCCGTTTACGAGCAGTACTTC.

This clonotype has ten or more counts. V gene TRBV12-3 or TRBV12-4 combines with J gene TRBJ1-2, with 7 positions matching TRBD1. Losses at the gene ends were 2 bases for V and 4 bases for J; bases not matched to a gene: 4. CDR3 length equals 14 residues. The CDR3 nucleotides are TGTGCCAGCAGTTTATGGGCAGGGGGCTATGGCTACACCTTC. It yields the protein CASSLWAGGYGYTF.

In this sample, this clonotype turned up a few times. The chain recombines TRBV4-2 with TRBJ2-1, with D possibly matching TRBD1 (6 bases). Trimming shortened V by 1 base and J by 3 bases, and 13 bases separated the two germline ends. CDR1 and CDR2 from the germline V gene are LGHNA and YNFKEQ. CDR3 length equals 16 residues. The chain's CDR3 is CASSQAEQGRYNEQFF. The CDR3 nucleotides read TGTGCCAGCAGCCAAGCGGAACAGGGCCGCTACAATGAGCAGTTCTTC.

This clonotype was found many times. The rearrangement links TRBV4-2 to TRBJ1-4; 7 bases are a match to TRBD1. The germline gives CDR1 LGHNA, CDR2 YNFKEQ. The CDR3 contains 14 residues. V shed 5 bases and J 7 bases; nucleotides not matched to a gene: 7. The CDR3: CASSFSDRFEKLFF. CDR3 DNA: TGTGCCAGCAGCTTCTCGGACAGGTTTGAAAAACTGTTTTTT.

The gene calls are TRBV7-9 and TRBJ2-3; the D gene is possibly TRBD1 (5 bases). The CDR3 is 15 residues long. With 0 bases removed from V and 4 bases from J, the gap between germline ends came to 11 bases. CDR1 and CDR2 from the germline V gene are SEHNR and FQNEAQ (reference sequence). As DNA, the CDR3 is TGTGCCAGCAGCTTAGCGCAGGGTGGGCCAGATACGCAGTATTTT. Translated, it gives CASSLAQGGPDTQYF.

The rearrangement links TRBV12-3 or TRBV12-4 to TRBJ2-1; unclear D gene. V gave up 10 bases and J gave up 7 bases, with 11 bases separating them. The CDR3 extends over 11 amino acids. The CDR3 protein is CATTFRNEQFF. As DNA, the CDR3 is TGTGCCACCACCTTTCGGAATGAGCAGTTCTTC.